Below are 25 T cell receptor beta chains sequenced from a single sample in a study of blood T cell repertoires in COVID-19. Produced via immunoSEQ multiplex PCR; TCRdb's table is partial and in-frame only. This table has around 230,000 clones, roughly 80% appearing once. Sequencing was carried out using peripheral blood. The source is a woman aged 80 or over with acute or convalescent COVID-19.

The rearrangement links TRBV28 to TRBJ2-1, with D perhaps TRBD2 (7 bases). V gave up 1 base and J gave up 0 bases, with 13 bases separating them. The CDR3 contains 17 residues. CDR1 is MDHEN, CDR2 SYDVKM, per germline. The CDR3, as DNA: TGTGCCAGCAGTTTATCCAGGGGCGGGAGCTCCTACAATGAGCAGTTCTTC. Translated, it gives CASSLSRGGSSYNEQFF.

V gene TRBV7-9 combines with J gene TRBJ2-3, with TRBD2 identical over 8 bases. The CDR3 extends over 15 amino acids. Germline V gives CDR1 SEHNR, CDR2 FQNEAQ (reference sequence). V trimming: 4 bases; J trimming: 4 bases; junction bases outside the gene matches: 7. CDR3 coding DNA: TGTGCCAGCAGCTCCCGGGGGGGCGGCCCAGATACGCAGTATTTT. Protein: CASSSRGGGPDTQYF. The full variable domain, in which reference TRBV7-9 and TRBJ2-3 provide the parts outside the CDR3, is DTGVSQNPRHKITKRGQNVTFRCDPISEHNRLYWYRQTLGQGPEFLTYFQNEAQLEKSRLLSDRFSAERPKGSFSTLEIQRTEQGDSAMYLCASSSRGGGPDTQYFGPGTRLTVL.

V gene TRBV5-6 combines with J gene TRBJ2-3; 10 nucleotides match TRBD2. The V segment lost 4 bases and the J segment 5 bases; nucleotides outside the gene matches: 4. The CDR3 runs to 14 residues. The germline CDR1 and CDR2 sequences are SGHDT and YYEEEE. This CDR3 reads CASSRGLAEDTQYF. In DNA form, the CDR3 reads TGTGCCAGCAGCCGCGGACTAGCGGAAGATACGCAGTATTTT.

This clone was seen a few times. The CDR3 reads CASSIAGTGTSYNEQFF. For the CDR3, the DNA is TGTGCCAGTAGTATAGCTGGAACAGGAACCTCCTACAATGAGCAGTTCTTC. The chain links TRBV19 to TRBJ2-1; possible D gene TRBD1, 5 bases. CDR3 length: 17 amino acids. With 1 base removed from V and 0 bases from J, the gap between germline ends came to 13 bases. Germline CDR1 reads LNHDA; CDR2 reads SQIVND (reference sequence).

The chain couples TRBV5-1 to TRBJ2-6, with D unclear. V was cut by 3 bases and J by 0 bases, with 10 bases left in between. CDR3 length: 16 amino acids. Looked up from germline, CDR1 is SGHRS and CDR2 is YFSETQ. CDR3 sequence (DNA): TGCGCCAGCAGCTCCCGACAAAACTCTGGGGCCAACGTCCTGACTTTC. Its protein product is CASSSRQNSGANVLTF.

The chain combines TRBV2 with TRBJ1-3; tentatively, D is TRBD1 (5 bases). The V gene lost 6 bases and the J gene lost 4 bases, with 10 bases spanning the gap. This CDR3 contains 13 residues. CDR1 SNHLY and CDR2 FYNNEI come from the germline V gene. The CDR3 sequence is CASRQGGGNTIYF. The CDR3 DNA reads TGTGCCAGCAGGCAGGGAGGAGGAAACACCATATATTTT. Together with reference TRBV2 and TRBJ1-3, the CDR3 gives the full variable domain: EPEVTQTPSHQVTQMGQEVILRCVPISNHLYFYWYRQILGQKVEFLVSFYNNEISEKSEIFDDQFSVERPDGSNFTLKIRSTKLEDSAMYFCASRQGGGNTIYFGEGSWLTVV.

The rearrangement joins TRBV27 to TRBJ2-4; a weak D match, TRBD2 (5 bases). Germline V gene sequence: CDR1 MNHEY, CDR2 SMNVEV (reference sequence). The CDR3 is 14 residues long. Trimming pared 6 bases from V and 5 bases from J, leaving 14 bases between. The CDR3: CASSASRRQNIQYF. The CDR3 DNA is TGTGCCAGCAGCGCGTCGAGGAGGCAAAACATTCAGTACTTC.

This clone was observed a handful of times. The CDR3 is CAISPLAETYEQYF. The CDR3 DNA sequence: TGTGCCATCAGTCCACTAGCGGAGACCTACGAGCAGTACTTC. The rearrangement uses TRBV10-3 and TRBJ2-7, with 8 bases aligning to TRBD2. With 5 bases clipped from V and 2 bases from J, the junction kept 5 bases outside the gene matches. CDR1 and CDR2 from the germline V gene are ENHRY and SYGVKD. The CDR3 length is 14 residues.

This chain joins TRBV5-1 and TRBJ1-4; maybe TRBD1 (5 bases). This CDR3 spans 13 amino acids. In germline, CDR1 is SGHRS, CDR2 YFSETQ. V was clipped by 2 bases and J by 8 bases, with 10 bases between them. The CDR3 sequence: CASSFNGGEKLFF. CDR3 DNA: TGCGCCAGCAGCTTCAACGGGGGGGAAAAACTGTTTTTT.

The chain's CDR3 is CASTLQGAGQPQHF. In DNA form, the CDR3 reads TGTGCCAGCACCCTACAGGGGGCCGGTCAGCCCCAGCATTTT. The rearrangement links TRBV28 to TRBJ1-5; 9 bases map to TRBD1. V lost 7 bases to trimming and J lost 6 bases; unmatched junction nucleotides: 7. This CDR3 comprises 14 residues. Germline V lookup: CDR1 MDHEN, CDR2 SYDVKM.

Notes on this clone: The junction departs from germline at one end; a sequencing error may be responsible. The chain joins TRBV5-1 to TRBJ2-7; 9 positions match TRBD1. Per the germline V gene, CDR1 is SGHRS and CDR2 is YFSETQ. This CDR3 is built from 14 residues. The CDR3 loop is CASTLDRGAYEQYF. For the CDR3, the DNA is TGCGCCAGCACCTTGGACAGGGGCGCCTACGAGCAGTACTTC.

The sample holds a few counts of this clone. The V gene is TRBV30, the J gene TRBJ1-5; D possibly corresponds to TRBD1 (6 bases). Deletions cut 0 bases from V and 1 base from J, with 13 bases between. The CDR3 has 16 residues. Germline CDR1 reads GTSNPN; CDR2 reads SVGIG (reference sequence). CDR3: CAWSVQGRGSNQPQHF. CDR3 sequence (DNA): TGTGCCTGGAGTGTACAGGGCAGGGGAAGCAATCAGCCCCAGCATTTT.

This chain connects TRBV7-2 to TRBJ2-3; perhaps TRBD2 as D (5 bases). Germline assignment: CDR1 SGHTA and CDR2 FQGNSA. The CDR3 consists of 14 residues. The ends were cut back, 3 bases at V and 1 base at J, with 8 bases in the middle. The DNA of the CDR3 is TGTGCCAGCAGCTTCGGGGTGGGCACAGATACGCAGTATTTT. This gives the protein CASSFGVGTDTQYF. The variable domain in full, completed from reference TRBV7-2 and TRBJ2-3, reads GAGVSQSPSNKVTEKGKDVELRCDPISGHTALYWYRQSLGQGLEFLIYFQGNSAPDKSGLPSDRFSAERTGGSVSTLTIQRTQQEDSAVYLCASSFGVGTDTQYFGPGTRLTVL.

CDR3 sequence reads: CASSQEAQGKSPLHF. The CDR3 coding sequence is TGTGCCAGCAGCCAAGAGGCCCAGGGGAAGTCACCCCTCCACTTT. The chain uses TRBV3-1 (or the pseudogene TRBV3-2) and TRBJ1-6; TRBD1 might be the D (6 bases). The CDR3 consists of 15 residues. The V gene lost 0 bases and the J gene lost 10 bases, with 13 bases spanning the gap. Germline CDR1 is LGHDT and CDR2 is YNNKEL (reference sequence).

The chain carries TRBV11-3 and TRBJ1-3; 8 nucleotides line up with TRBD1. V lost 5 bases, J lost 0 bases, and 3 bases stayed unmatched. In germline, CDR1 is SGHNT, CDR2 YENEEA. The CDR3 covers 15 residues. CDR3 region: CASSEGQGSGNTIYF. The CDR3 bases are TGTGCCAGCAGCGAAGGACAGGGCTCTGGAAACACCATATATTTT.

CDR3 protein: CASSLTQGTNNYGYTF. The CDR3 nucleotides read TGTGCCAGCTCATTGACCCAGGGGACAAATAACTATGGCTACACCTTC. The chain employs TRBV18 and TRBJ1-2; a possible D gene is TRBD1 (6 bases). V was shortened by 5 bases and J by 1 base, with 17 bases between the two germline ends. From germline, CDR1 is KGHSH and CDR2 LQKENI. There are 16 residues in the CDR3.

This clone was seen more than once but under ten times. This chain links TRBV2 with TRBJ1-6; D perhaps matches TRBD1 (5 bases). The length of the CDR3 is 11 residues. Trimming left V 7 bases short and J 8 bases short, with 6 bases between. CDR1 SNHLY and CDR2 FYNNEI come from the germline V gene. CDR3 bases: TGTGCCAGCAAAGGGGATTCACCCCTCCACTTT. This sequence encodes CASKGDSPLHF.

This clone was picked up a small number of times. V and J are TRBV27 and TRBJ2-1; 7 bases align to TRBD2. Germline CDR1 is MNHEY and CDR2 is SMNVEV (reference sequence). With V trimmed by 1 base and J by 12 bases, 15 bases remained unmatched. The CDR3 extends over 16 amino acids. The CDR3 here is CASSLLGGGAFRGQFF. CDR3 bases: TGTGCCAGCAGTTTATTGGGGGGAGGGGCATTTAGAGGGCAGTTCTTC.

CDR3 sequence (DNA): TGCGCCAGCAGGGCCTCAAACAGGGGGCCCTACACTGAAGCTTTCTTT. Amino acids: CASRASNRGPYTEAFF. This chain connects TRBV4-1 to TRBJ1-1, with 9 bases lining up with TRBD1. Losses at the gene ends were 6 bases for V and 3 bases for J; bases not matched to a gene: 11. Germline V gene sequence: CDR1 MGHRA, CDR2 YSYEKL. The CDR3 covers 16 residues.

The V call is TRBV28, the J call TRBJ2-5; no definite D call. Trimming took off 5 bases at V and 2 bases at J, with 9 bases between the two ends. Germline-derived CDR1 and CDR2 are MDHEN and SYDVKM. CDR3 length equals 13 residues. The CDR3 DNA follows: TGTGCCAGCAGTGCCTCTAGACAAGAGACCCAGTACTTC. It translates to CASSASRQETQYF.

V gene TRBV2 combines with J gene TRBJ1-3; D may be TRBD1 (5 bases). CDR3 length: 15 amino acids. Germline V gene lookup returns CDR1 SNHLY and CDR2 FYNNEI. Trimming shortened V by 3 bases and J by 6 bases, and 15 bases separated the two germline ends. The CDR3 protein is CASSDQGPTVNTIYF. The CDR3 DNA is TGTGCCAGCAGTGATCAGGGCCCAACCGTAAACACCATATATTTT.

The CDR3: CASSSGQYYGYTF. The CDR3 DNA sequence: TGTGCCAGCAGTTCAGGACAGTACTATGGCTACACCTTC. This chain joins TRBV6-5 and TRBJ1-2; TRBD1 is a possible D gene (6 bases). Trimming removed 4 bases from V and 3 bases from J, with 9 bases in between. The CDR3 runs to 13 residues. Germline lookup yields CDR1 MNHEY and CDR2 SVGAGI.

The rearrangement links TRBV11-2 to TRBJ2-7, with D possibly matching TRBD1 (6 bases). Trimming stripped 4 bases from V and 0 bases from J, with 16 bases between. Germline lookup yields CDR1 SGHAT and CDR2 FQNNGV. The CDR3 is 16 residues long. Here the CDR3 DNA reads TGTGCCAGCAGCTCGACGACAGGAGCCTTCTCCTACGAGCAGTACTTC. Its protein product is CASSSTTGAFSYEQYF.

This chain connects TRBV5-1 to TRBJ1-2; D is perhaps TRBD1 (6 bases). V dropped 2 bases and J dropped 8 bases, with 19 bases sitting between them. The CDR3 has 15 amino acids. The germline V gene encodes CDR1 SGHRS and CDR2 YFSETQ. CDR3 loop: CASSFSLGQPQGYTF. CDR3 bases: TGCGCCAGCAGCTTTTCTCTCGGACAGCCCCAGGGCTACACCTTC.

J is TRBJ1-2 and V is TRBV6-1; D ambiguous. Germline CDR1 and CDR2: MNHNS and SASEGT. The CDR3 length is 14 residues. The V end lost 0 bases, the J end lost 8 bases, and 13 bases lay between the germline ends. Here the CDR3 DNA reads TGTGCCAGCAGTGAAGCGGGGAGATCGGGGGGCTACACCTTC. This gives the protein CASSEAGRSGGYTF.